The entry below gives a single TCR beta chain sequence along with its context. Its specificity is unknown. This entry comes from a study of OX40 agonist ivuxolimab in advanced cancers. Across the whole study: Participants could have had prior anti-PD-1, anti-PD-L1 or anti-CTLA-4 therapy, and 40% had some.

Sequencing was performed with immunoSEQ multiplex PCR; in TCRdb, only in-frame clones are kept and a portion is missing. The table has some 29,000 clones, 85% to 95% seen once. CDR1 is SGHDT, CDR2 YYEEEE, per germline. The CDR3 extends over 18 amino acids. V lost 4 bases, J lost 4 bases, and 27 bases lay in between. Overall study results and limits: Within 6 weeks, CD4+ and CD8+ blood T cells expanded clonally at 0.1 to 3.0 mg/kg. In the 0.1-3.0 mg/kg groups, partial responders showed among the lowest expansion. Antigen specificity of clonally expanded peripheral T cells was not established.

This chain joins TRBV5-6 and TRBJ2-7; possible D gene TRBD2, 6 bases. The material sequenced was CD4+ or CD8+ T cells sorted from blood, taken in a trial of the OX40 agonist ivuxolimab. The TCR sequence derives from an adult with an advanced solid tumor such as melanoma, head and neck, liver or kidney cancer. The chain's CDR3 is CASSTGGLYKTWDYEQYF. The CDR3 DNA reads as TGTGCCAGCAGCACCGGAGGGCTCTATAAGACTTGGGATTACGAGCAGTACTTC.